The present TCR beta chain was sequenced within a study of shared clonotypes between healthy human individuals. The method was immunoSEQ multiplex PCR; TCRdb's version includes in-frame clones alone and lacks a portion of them. The data contain roughly 2.5 million clones, more than 90% of them singletons. Germline V gene lookup returns CDR1 SGHRS and CDR2 YFSETQ. This CDR3 is built from 15 residues. With V trimmed by 4 bases and J by 0 bases, 7 bases remained unmatched. Comment on this clone: Its antigen remains unknown. The sample contains more than one DNA sequence encoding this CDR3.

Donors, healthy HIV-negative adults, lacked recent acute infections or vaccinations. The donors were all Caucasian adults (living in Nashville, Tennessee). Study findings and constraints: Generally, estimated richness proved larger in naive subsets than it did in memory subsets.

The chain uses TRBV5-1 and TRBJ2-7; the match to TRBD1 covers 7 bases. Source material: naive CD4+ T cells sorted from blood. Subset: CD45RA+ positively selected. The TCR originated in a man aged 18 to 35 in good health. The CDR3: CASSLTGLSSYEQYF. CDR3 in DNA: TGCGCCAGCAGCCTGACAGGGTTAAGCTCCTACGAGCAGTACTTC.